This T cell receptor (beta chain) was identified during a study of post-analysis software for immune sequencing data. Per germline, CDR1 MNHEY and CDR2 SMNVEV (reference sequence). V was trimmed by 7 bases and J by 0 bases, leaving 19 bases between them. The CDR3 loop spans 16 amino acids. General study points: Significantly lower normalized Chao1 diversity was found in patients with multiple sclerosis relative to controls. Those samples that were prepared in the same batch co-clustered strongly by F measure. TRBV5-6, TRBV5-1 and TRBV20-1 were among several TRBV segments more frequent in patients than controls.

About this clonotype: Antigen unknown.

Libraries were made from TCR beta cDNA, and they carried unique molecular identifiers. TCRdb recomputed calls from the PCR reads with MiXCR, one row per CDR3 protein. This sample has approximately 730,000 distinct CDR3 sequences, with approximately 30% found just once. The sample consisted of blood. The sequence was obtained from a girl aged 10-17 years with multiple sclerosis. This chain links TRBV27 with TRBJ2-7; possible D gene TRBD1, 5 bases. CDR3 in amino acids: CASIPLGARSSYEQYF. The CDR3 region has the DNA TGTGCCAGCATTCCCCTTGGGGCCAGGAGCTCCTACGAGCAGTACTTC.